These 5 T cell receptor beta chains came from one sample sequenced in a study of blood T cells in healthy people across ages. A J-beta primer mix and a sample-barcoded 5' primer were used in a second PCR of roughly 6 to 11 cycles. A single record per CDR3 protein comes from TCRdb applying MiXCR to the 5' RACE reads. This sample has about 640,000 distinct CDR3 sequences; about 54% occur once, and the top ten carry over 35%. The material sequenced was blood. These receptors were collected from a man aged 55 to 70 in good health.

This rearrangement joins TRBV20-1 to TRBJ1-2; 8 bases align to TRBD1. This CDR3 has 15 residues. The germline CDR1 and CDR2 sequences are DFQATT and SNEGSKA (reference sequence). The junction had 7 bases not matched to a gene; V was cut back by 0 bases and J by 4 bases. The CDR3 DNA follows: TGCAGTGCTAGAGAGCCGACAGGGGTTCTCTATGGCTACACCTTC. As protein: CSAREPTGVLYGYTF.

This clonotype came up a few times. The junction differs from germline at one of its ends, possibly a read error. The chain links TRBV7-2 to TRBJ2-7; D remains unclear. The last part of the DNA fits TRBJ2-5 better; the J call may be wrong. The V gene's germline CDR1 is SGHTA and CDR2 FQGNSA. The length of the CDR3 is 12 residues. CDR3 region: CAGSARFATQYF. CDR3 coding DNA: TGTGCCGGCAGCGCTAGATTTGCGACCCAGTACTTC.

The chain combines TRBV5-6 with TRBJ2-2, with D perhaps assigned TRBD1 or TRBD2 (5 bases each). Per germline, CDR1 SGHDT and CDR2 YYEEEE. The CDR3 has 12 residues. V was shortened by 4 bases and J by 8 bases, with 9 bases between the two germline ends. CDR3 residues: CASSRGRGELFF. In DNA, the CDR3 is TGTGCCAGCAGCCGGGGACGTGGGGAGCTGTTTTTT.

In its sample, this clonotype was seen a few times. This rearrangement joins TRBV12-3 or TRBV12-4 to TRBJ1-2, with 8 positions matching TRBD1. CDR3 length equals 13 residues. V was pared by 5 bases and J by 6 bases, with 5 bases of the junction left unmatched. CDR3 bases: TGTGCCAGCAGTATAAGGACAGGGCATGGCTACACCTTC. This translates into CASSIRTGHGYTF.

This clonotype was seen only a few times. The genes are TRBV4-1 and TRBJ2-5; D is perhaps TRBD1 (6 bases). This CDR3 comprises 14 residues. Germline V lookup: CDR1 MGHRA, CDR2 YSYEKL. V lost 4 bases, J lost 5 bases, and 14 bases lay in between. The CDR3 spells CASSLTGSLETQYF. CDR3 nucleotide sequence: TGCGCCAGCAGCCTAACAGGGAGTTTGGAGACCCAGTACTTC.